This TCR beta chain was retrieved from a study of OX40 agonist ivuxolimab in advanced cancers. Study conclusions and caveats: CD4+ T cells averaged fewer expanded clones than CD8+ T cells. Also present in some nonresponders was a low level of normalized T-cell clonal expansion. Expansion of clones was among the lowest in partial responders at 0.1-3.0 mg/kg.

The CDR3 consists of 11 residues. The germline V gene has CDR1 SEHNR and CDR2 FQNEAQ (reference sequence). Trimming pared 5 bases from V and 8 bases from J, leaving 9 bases between. Profiled with immunoSEQ multiplex PCR; TCRdb holds only in-frame clones, not every one. This table holds 75,000 to 100,000 clones, 65% to 90% found once. This clone has only one observation. The antigen is undetermined. The V gene is TRBV7-9, the J gene TRBJ1-2; D ambiguous. The material sequenced was CD4+ or CD8+ T cells sorted from blood, taken in a trial of the OX40 agonist ivuxolimab. This clonotype originated in an adult with an advanced solid tumor such as melanoma, head and neck, liver or kidney cancer. The CDR3 DNA is TGTGCCAGCAGCCACAACATGGGCTACACCTTC. Amino acid sequence: CASSHNMGYTF.